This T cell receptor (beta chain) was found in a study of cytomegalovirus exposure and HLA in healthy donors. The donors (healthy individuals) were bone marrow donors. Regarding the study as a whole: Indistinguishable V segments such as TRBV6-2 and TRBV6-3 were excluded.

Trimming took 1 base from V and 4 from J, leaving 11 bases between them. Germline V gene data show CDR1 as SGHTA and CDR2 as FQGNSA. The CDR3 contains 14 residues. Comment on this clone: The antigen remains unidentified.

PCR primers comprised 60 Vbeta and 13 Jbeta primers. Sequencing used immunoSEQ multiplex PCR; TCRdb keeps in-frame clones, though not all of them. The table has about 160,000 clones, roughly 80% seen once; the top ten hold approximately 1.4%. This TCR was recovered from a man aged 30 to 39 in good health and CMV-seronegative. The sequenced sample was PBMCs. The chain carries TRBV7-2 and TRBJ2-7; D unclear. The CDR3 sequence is CASSLVQPRYEQYF. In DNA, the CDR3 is TGTGCCAGCAGCTTAGTGCAACCGCGATACGAGCAGTACTTC.